A selection of T cell receptor beta chains follows, all from one sample in a study of blood T cell repertoires in COVID-19. TCRdb's table, derived via immunoSEQ multiplex PCR, lists solely in-frame clones and lacks some. The sample lists 180,000 or so clones, around four fifths seen once, with more than 14% in the top ten. The sample comprised peripheral blood. All receptors come from a woman in her 70s with COVID-19, enrolled during active disease. CDR3s include the opening cysteine and the closing phenylalanine or tryptophan. D genes are given only for firm matches. Expanded clones get a size class; other rows say once, few or many, or leave the size out.

clone_size	v_call	j_call	d_call	cdr3_aa	cdr3_nt
NA	TRBV27	TRBJ1-5	TRBD1	CASSFGGQDGQPQHF	TGTGCCAGCAGTTTCGGGGGACAGGATGGTCAGCCCCAGCATTTT
NA	TRBV7-2	TRBJ2-3	TRBD2	CASSWTRSDTQYF	TGTGCCAGCAGCTGGACTAGGTCAGATACGCAGTATTTT
NA	TRBV19	TRBJ1-3	NA	CASRQTVSSGNTIYF	TGTGCCAGTAGACAAACAGTGAGCTCTGGAAACACCATATATTTT
NA	TRBV14	TRBJ2-4	TRBD1	CASSQGQGGSWNIQYF	TGTGCCAGCAGCCAAGGACAGGGGGGGAGTTGGAACATTCAGTACTTC
once	TRBV28	TRBJ1-2	NA	CASSLSGGVNYGYTF	TGTGCCAGCAGTTTAAGTGGGGGGGTTAACTATGGCTACACCTTC
NA	TRBV29-1	TRBJ1-1	NA	CSGDKPNTEAFF	TGCAGCGGGGACAAACCGAACACTGAAGCTTTCTTT
few	TRBV6-5	TRBJ1-5	NA	CASSPLRPGDQPQHF	TGTGCCAGCAGCCCCCTTCGTCCAGGGGATCAGCCCCAGCATTTT
few	TRBV19	TRBJ1-1	NA	CASSRGGTEAFF	TGTGCCAGTAGTAGGGGGGGCACTGAAGCTTTCTTT
NA	TRBV7-9	TRBJ2-3	TRBD2	CASGTSGNTDTQYF	TGTGCCAGCGGTACTAGCGGTAACACAGATACGCAGTATTTT
NA	TRBV10-3	TRBJ2-2	NA	CAISSTGTNTGELFF	TGTGCCATCAGTTCGACAGGCACGAACACCGGGGAGCTGTTTTTT
NA	TRBV2	TRBJ1-3	NA	CASSLPGTTGNTIYF	TGTGCCAGCAGTCTTCCCGGGACAACTGGAAACACCATATATTTT
NA	TRBV2	TRBJ2-2	NA	CATGQLKNTGELFF	TGTGCCACCGGACAGCTAAAGAACACCGGGGAGCTGTTTTTT
NA	TRBV5-1	TRBJ1-3	NA	CASSLGGHGNTIYF	TGCGCCAGCAGCTTGGGGGGGCATGGAAACACCATATATTTT
NA	TRBV6-4	TRBJ1-3	NA	CATPDRGNTIYF	TGTGCCACTCCTGACAGGGGAAACACCATATATTTT
NA	TRBV18	TRBJ2-7	TRBD2	CASSQGLAGPYEQYF	TGTGCCAGCTCACAAGGACTAGCGGGACCCTACGAGCAGTACTTC
NA	TRBV2	TRBJ2-3	TRBD1	CASSRGPALDTQYF	TGTGCCAGCTCCAGGGGGCCGGCGCTAGATACGCAGTATTTT
NA	TRBV6-2/TRBV6-3	TRBJ2-1	TRBD2	CASSYRGGLAGEQFF	TGTGCCAGCAGTTATCGGGGGGGGCTCGCGGGAGAGCAGTTCTTC
NA	TRBV5-4	TRBJ1-4	NA	CATRRGGSNEKLFF	TGTGCCACCCGTAGGGGGGGGTCTAATGAAAAACTGTTTTTT
NA	TRBV6-5	TRBJ2-7	TRBD1	CASSRNLLGGGEQYF	TGTGCCAGCAGCCGAAACCTACTAGGGGGCGGCGAGCAGTACTTC
NA	TRBV28	TRBJ1-1	NA	CASSAPGAEAFF	TGTGCCAGCAGTGCGCCCGGGGCTGAAGCTTTCTTT
NA	TRBV10-1	TRBJ1-6	TRBD1	CASNQGQGSPLHF	TGCGCCAGCAACCAAGGACAGGGATCACCCCTCCACTTT
NA	TRBV5-1	TRBJ2-1	TRBD1	CASSLGTGGREQFF	TGCGCCAGCAGCTTGGGGACAGGGGGGAGGGAGCAGTTCTTC
NA	TRBV5-1	TRBJ2-2	NA	CASSSQGTAGELFF	TGCGCCAGCAGCTCCCAGGGGACGGCCGGGGAGCTGTTTTTT
NA	TRBV2	TRBJ2-7	TRBD2	CASNQRELYEQYF	TGTGCCAGCAACCAGCGGGAGCTCTACGAGCAGTACTTC
NA	TRBV7-9	TRBJ2-7	TRBD2	CASSQRPGVAGGPYEQYF	TGTGCCAGCAGCCAGCGACCCGGGGTAGCGGGAGGCCCCTACGAGCAGTACTTC
few	TRBV3-1/TRBV3-2	TRBJ1-1	NA	CASSPSIRSWNTEAFF	TGTGCCAGCAGCCCATCAATCAGGTCATGGAACACTGAAGCTTTCTTT
NA	TRBV21-1	TRBJ2-2	NA	CASSPQGGTGLNTGELFF	TGTGCCAGCAGCCCTCAGGGAGGGACAGGCCTTAACACCGGGGAGCTGTTTTTT
NA	TRBV28	TRBJ1-6	NA	CASSPGDFGNSPLHF	TGTGCCAGCAGCCCTGGAGACTTTGGTAATTCACCCCTCCACTTT
NA	TRBV4-2	TRBJ2-5	NA	CASSQGNTRGQETQYF	TGTGCCAGCAGCCAAGGAAACACTAGGGGGCAAGAGACCCAGTACTTC
once	TRBV3-1/TRBV3-2	TRBJ1-6	NA	CASSPPAGVINSPLHF	TGTGCCAGCAGCCCCCCAGCGGGGGTGATTAATTCACCCCTCCACTTT